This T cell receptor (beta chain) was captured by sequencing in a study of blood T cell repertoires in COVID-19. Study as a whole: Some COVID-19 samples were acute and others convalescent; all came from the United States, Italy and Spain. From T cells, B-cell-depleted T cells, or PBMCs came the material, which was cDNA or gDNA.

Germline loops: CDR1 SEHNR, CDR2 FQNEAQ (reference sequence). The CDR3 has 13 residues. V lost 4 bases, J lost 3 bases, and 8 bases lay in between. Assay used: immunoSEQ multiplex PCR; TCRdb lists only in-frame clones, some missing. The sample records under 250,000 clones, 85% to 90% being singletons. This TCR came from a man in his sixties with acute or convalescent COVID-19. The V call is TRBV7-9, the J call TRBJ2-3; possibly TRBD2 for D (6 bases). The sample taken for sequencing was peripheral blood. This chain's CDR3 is CASSSTSTDTQYF. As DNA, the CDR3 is TGTGCCAGCAGCTCGACTAGTACAGATACGCAGTATTTT.